The clone carrying this TCR beta chain occurred many times. Its target is unknown. V was shortened by 0 bases and J by 3 bases, with 9 bases between the two germline ends. CDR1 is MNHEY and CDR2 is SVGAGI in the germline V gene. The CDR3 runs 14 residues. The data were taken from a study of regulatory T cells in long-lasting Graves disease. For the study at large: Over 5 years of antithyroid drugs plus positive TSH receptor antibodies defined persistent Graves' disease.

Specified time point: persistent/refractory GD, antithyroid drugs over 5 years with positive TRAb. RNA from PBMCs was the source of the TCR library. From each patient, around 9 milliliters of peripheral blood was drawn and collected into an EDTA anticoagulant tube. Study-level points and caveats: Newly diagnosed Graves' patients exceeded persistent ones in TCR diversity.

Through Arm-PCR of CDR3 regions and iRepertoire HTBI primers, TCR beta libraries were built. The authors' processing: Overall, samples carried over 60 TRBV and 14 TRBJ segments. MiXCR, run by TCRdb on the multiplex PCR reads, gives a single entry per CDR3 protein. V and J calls and clone size were set by TCRdb, not the authors. Altogether 400,000 to 600,000 distinct CDR3 sequences are present, roughly 21% being singletons, with the ten largest covering about 7%. This TCR was sampled from a female donor with Graves disease. The chain links TRBV6-5 to TRBJ2-7, with D possibly being TRBD2 (6 bases). Sample: peripheral blood mononuclear cells (PBMCs), taken when the disease was refractory, from a patient treated with antithyroid drugs. CDR3 in DNA: TGTGCCAGCAGTTACTCTCTCGGGGGCTACGAGCAGTACTTC. It yields the protein CASSYSLGGYEQYF.